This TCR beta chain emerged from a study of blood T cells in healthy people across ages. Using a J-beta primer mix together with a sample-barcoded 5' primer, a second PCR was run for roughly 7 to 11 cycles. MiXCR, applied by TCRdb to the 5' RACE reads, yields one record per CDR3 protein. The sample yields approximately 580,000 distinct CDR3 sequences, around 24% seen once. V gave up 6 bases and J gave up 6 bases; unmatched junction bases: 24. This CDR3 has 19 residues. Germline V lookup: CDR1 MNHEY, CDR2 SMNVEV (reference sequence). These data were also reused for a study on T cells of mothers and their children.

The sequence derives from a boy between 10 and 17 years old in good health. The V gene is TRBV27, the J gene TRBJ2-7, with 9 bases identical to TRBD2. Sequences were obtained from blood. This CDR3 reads CASSTGLAGVYSESREQYF. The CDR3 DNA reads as TGTGCCAGCAGCACCGGGTTAGCGGGAGTTTACTCCGAGTCCCGCGAGCAGTACTTC.